A single sample gave rise to the 22 T cell receptor beta chains below, sequenced in a study of post-analysis software for immune sequencing data. Study-wide results and caveats: Patients showed TRBV5-6, TRBV5-1 and TRBV20-1 among 4 or 5 TRBV segments more frequent than in controls.

These receptors have no known antigen. Unique molecular identifiers had been added to the TCR beta cDNA libraries. A single record per CDR3 protein comes from TCRdb applying MiXCR to the PCR reads. This table has roughly 730,000 distinct CDR3 sequences, less than 35% appearing once. The specimen sequenced was blood. Receptor source: a girl aged 10 to 17 with multiple sclerosis.

The chain carries TRBV10-3 and TRBJ1-1; D uncertain. The V gene lost 2 bases and the J gene lost 1 base, with 11 bases spanning the gap. CDR1 is ENHRY and CDR2 is SYGVKD in the germline V gene. The CDR3 loop spans 15 amino acids. The CDR3 bases are TGTGCCATCAGTGAGCTGGTAGGAGAGAACACTGAAGCTTTCTTT. Its protein is CAISELVGENTEAFF.

This clonotype was counted ten times or more. This rearrangement joins TRBV11-2 to TRBJ2-3; 7 bases are shared with TRBD2. J lost 8 bases, V lost 1 base, and 3 bases had no gene match. The germline CDR1 and CDR2 sequences are SGHAT and FQNNGV. The CDR3 totals 13 residues. The CDR3 DNA is TGTGCCAGCAGCTTAGGGGCTAGCGGTACGCAGTATTTT. Its protein is CASSLGASGTQYF.

This clonotype was recorded at least ten times. The rearrangement uses TRBV6-5 and TRBJ2-5, with D possibly matching TRBD1 (6 bases). Per the germline V gene, CDR1 is MNHEY and CDR2 is SVGAGI. The V end was cut by 7 bases, the J end by 1 base, with 13 bases between. There are 14 residues in the CDR3. CDR3 nucleotide sequence: TGTGCCAGCAAGTACACAGGGATCCAAGAGACCCAGTACTTC. Residues: CASKYTGIQETQYF.

The chain uses TRBV28 and TRBJ2-3; 9 bases align to TRBD2. CDR1 and CDR2 from the germline V gene are MDHEN and SYDVKM. This CDR3 is 12 amino acids long. The J segment lost 4 bases and the V segment lost 10 bases, leaving 3 bases of the junction unmatched. The CDR3 DNA follows: TGTGCCACTAGCGGGACGCCAGATACGCAGTATTTT. Encoded protein: CATSGTPDTQYF.

The sample holds many counts of this clonotype. V usage is TRBV3-1 and J usage is TRBJ2-5, with D unclear. The CDR3 runs 15 residues. The germline V gene encodes CDR1 LGHDT and CDR2 YNNKEL (reference sequence). Trimming pared 5 bases from V and 2 bases from J, leaving 15 bases between. CDR3 sequence reads: CASSSPGQKQETQYF. DNA for the CDR3: TGTGCCAGCAGCTCGCCCGGGCAGAAGCAAGAGACCCAGTACTTC.

CDR3 amino acids: CATSDPPKDTQYF. In nucleotides, the CDR3 is TGTGCCACCAGTGATCCACCAAAGGATACGCAGTATTTT. The chain has TRBV24-1 and TRBJ2-3; D gene ambiguous. The CDR3 spans 13 residues. The V end was cut by 3 bases, the J end by 6 bases, with 9 bases between. Germline CDR1 KGHDR, CDR2 SFDVKD.

In nucleotides, the CDR3 is TGCAGTGCTAGATCCTTCGGGAGCCCAGGATCTTACACTGAAGCTTTCTTT. Residues: CSARSFGSPGSYTEAFF. This sequence joins TRBV20-1 and TRBJ1-1; D is ambiguous. The CDR3 is 17 residues long. Germline V gene sequence: CDR1 DFQATT, CDR2 SNEGSKA (reference sequence). V was shortened by 2 bases and J by 3 bases, with 22 bases between the two germline ends.

About this clonotype: A junction boundary mismatches the germline segment, possibly from a read error. The gene calls are TRBV7-2 and TRBJ2-1, with no clear D. The CDR3 length is 16 residues. Germline V gene lookup returns CDR1 SGHTA and CDR2 FQGNSA. CDR3 in amino acids: CASSLVGGLAYSEQFF. CDR3 coding DNA: TGTGCCAGCAGCTTAGTCGGCGGTTTGGCATACAGTGAGCAGTTCTTC.

This clonotype was seen only once. The chain is built from TRBV12-3 or TRBV12-4 and TRBJ1-5; TRBD1 aligns across 8 bases. The CDR3 consists of 15 residues. J was trimmed by 4 bases and V by 4 bases; bases with no gene match: 6. The CDR3 sequence: CASSYGTGRNQPQHF. CDR3 in DNA: TGTGCCAGCAGTTACGGGACAGGCCGAAATCAGCCCCAGCATTTT.

This sequence joins TRBV15 and TRBJ2-6, with D unclear. Per the germline V gene, CDR1 is LNHNV and CDR2 is YYDKDF (reference sequence). The CDR3 totals 15 residues. V lost 0 bases and J lost 1, with 4 bases in between. The CDR3 sequence is CATSRDGSGANVLTF. CDR3 nucleotide sequence: TGTGCCACCAGCAGAGACGGTTCTGGGGCCAACGTCCTGACTTTC.

The chain uses TRBV5-1 and TRBJ2-3; D not resolved. Trimming removed 6 bases from V and 1 base from J, with 9 bases in between. Germline V gives CDR1 SGHRS, CDR2 YFSETQ. This CDR3 spans 13 amino acids. CDR3 protein: CASTLRGTDTQYF. The CDR3, as DNA: TGCGCCAGCACCCTCCGGGGCACAGATACGCAGTATTTT.

The V and J genes are TRBV12-3 or TRBV12-4 and TRBJ1-2, with D possibly being TRBD1 (5 bases). This CDR3 is built from 13 residues. V lost 6 bases and J 4 bases, leaving 12 bases between the germline ends. The CDR3 DNA reads as TGTGCCAGCAGGAGGCAGCAGGGCTATGGCTACACCTTC. Its protein product is CASRRQQGYGYTF.

This clonotype came up many times. The chain employs TRBV20-1 and TRBJ2-5, with 7 nucleotides matching TRBD1. Unmatched junction bases numbered 6, after V lost 5 bases and J lost 0 bases. The CDR3 is 14 amino acids. Germline V gives CDR1 DFQATT, CDR2 SNEGSKA (reference sequence). Here the CDR3 DNA reads TGCAGTGCTGCCACAGGGGCCGACCAAGAGACCCAGTACTTC. This encodes CSAATGADQETQYF.

This clonotype showed up just a few times. This chain links TRBV2 with TRBJ2-7, with D perhaps assigned TRBD1 or TRBD2 (5 bases each). The V and J ends lost 8 bases and 3 bases respectively, with 5 bases between them. CDR3 length: 10 residues. CDR1 and CDR2 from the germline V gene are SNHLY and FYNNEI. CDR3 residues: CASGGYEQYF. In DNA, the CDR3 is TGTGCCAGCGGGGGCTACGAGCAGTACTTC. The full variable domain, with the rest looked up from reference TRBV2 and TRBJ2-7, is EPEVTQTPSHQVTQMGQEVILRCVPISNHLYFYWYRQILGQKVEFLVSFYNNEISEKSEIFDDQFSVERPDGSNFTLKIRSTKLEDSAMYFCASGGYEQYFGPGTRLTVT.

This clonotype was seen only a few times. This chain joins TRBV6-6 and TRBJ1-4, with no clear D. Trimming removed 8 bases from V and 5 bases from J, with 18 bases in between. This CDR3 has 15 residues. Germline V gene lookup returns CDR1 MNHNY and CDR2 SVGAGI (reference sequence). CDR3 residues: CASVRVPGSNEKLFF. Written as DNA, the CDR3 is TGTGCCAGCGTCCGAGTTCCGGGGAGCAATGAAAAACTGTTTTTT.

This clonotype was counted only a few times. The chain uses TRBV24-1 and TRBJ2-5, with D perhaps TRBD2 (6 bases). Germline values: CDR1 KGHDR, CDR2 SFDVKD. V was clipped by 10 bases and J by 5 bases, with 19 bases between them. The CDR3 consists of 14 residues. For the CDR3, the DNA is TGTGCCACAGGTTCGGGCGGGGATTGGGAGACCCAGTACTTC. Translation gives CATGSGGDWETQYF.

With regard to this clonotype: The junction does not match germline at one end; this may be a read error. The rearrangement uses TRBV5-1 and TRBJ2-7; 7 nucleotides align to TRBD1. The germline CDR1 and CDR2 sequences are SGHRS and YFSETQ. This CDR3 is 14 amino acids long. The CDR3 region is CASSFDREPYQQYF. CDR3 DNA: TGCGCCAGCAGCTTCGACAGGGAACCCTACCAGCAGTACTTC.

V usage is TRBV29-1 and J usage is TRBJ2-2, with 11 bases matching TRBD2. Germline V CDR1 and CDR2: SQVTM, ANQGSEA. V lost 7 bases and J lost 1; bases outside the gene matches: 2. This CDR3 is 14 amino acids long. The CDR3 DNA follows: TGCAGCGCTAGCGGGAGGCGGAACACCGGGGAGCTGTTTTTT. Its translation is CSASGRRNTGELFF.

Remarks on this clonotype: Since the CDR3 does not end with the conserved phenylalanine or tryptophan, this likely comes from a read error. This rearrangement joins TRBV12-3 or TRBV12-4 to TRBJ2-5, with 10 bases that match TRBD1. V shed 6 bases and J 5 bases; nucleotides not matched to a gene: 30. The CDR3 spans 22 residues. The CDR3 sequence: CASSTVGWSGDRGEGQWETQYS. CDR3 coding DNA: TGTGCCAGCAGCACCGTTGGGTGGTCCGGGGACAGGGGAGAAGGGCAGTGGGAGACCCAGTACTCC.

This clonotype was counted between two and nine times. The chain links TRBV4-3 to TRBJ2-7, with D perhaps TRBD2 (9 bases). The V gene lost 0 bases and the J gene lost 3 bases, with 27 bases spanning the gap. The CDR3 is 20 residues long. CDR1 is LGHNA and CDR2 is YSLEER in the germline V gene. CDR3 in DNA: TGCGCCAGCAGCCAAGATCTTCAGGGGGCGGCTAGCGGGAATCTCTACGAGCAGTACTTC. The encoded protein is CASSQDLQGAASGNLYEQYF.

DNA of the CDR3: TGCGCCAGCAGCCAAGGGGATAGGCCGACGCAGTATTTT. The encoded protein is CASSQGDRPTQYF. This sequence joins TRBV4-1 and TRBJ2-3; D is ambiguous. V was shortened by 1 base and J by 9 bases, with 11 bases between the two germline ends. The germline CDR1 and CDR2 sequences are MGHRA and YSYEKL. CDR3 length equals 13 residues.

This chain joins TRBV20-1 and TRBJ1-5; tentative D call: TRBD1 (6 bases). Germline V gene lookup returns CDR1 DFQATT and CDR2 SNEGSKA (reference sequence). This CDR3 is built from 14 residues. The V gene lost 6 bases and the J gene lost 4 bases, with 16 bases spanning the gap. The CDR3 DNA follows: TGCAGTGCCCATACAGGGTTTGGAAATCAGCCCCAGCATTTT. Translated, it gives CSAHTGFGNQPQHF.